This T cell receptor beta chain was documented in a study of T-cell memory formation after mild COVID-19. This clonotype was observed a few times. Its antigen is currently unknown. The CDR3 runs 14 residues. Germline CDR1 is DFQATT and CDR2 is SNEGSKA (reference sequence). The J segment lost 0 bases and the V segment lost 6 bases, leaving 0 bases of the junction unmatched. TCRalpha and TCRbeta libraries used 5'RACE with constant-segment primers and UMIs. One entry per CDR3 protein, called by TCRdb with MiXCR from the 5' RACE reads. Here the sample spans 190,000 or so distinct CDR3 sequences, roughly 27% being singletons. Broader study findings: Pre-infection memory carried some responding clones, suggesting that cross-reactive memory joined. The main location of contracting CD4+ clones was CM and EM, and that of contracting CD8+ clones was EMRA.

Sequencing input: PBMCs or a T cell subset sorted from them (not recorded which). J is TRBJ1-4 and V is TRBV20-1; TRBD1 matches at 11 bases. This TCR was recovered from an adult woman who had mild COVID-19 (a few samples of this study predate the infection). Cell type and time point are not known. The DNA for the CDR3 is TGCAGTGCGGGACAGGGGGCAACTAATGAAAAACTGTTTTTT. Its protein is CSAGQGATNEKLFF.